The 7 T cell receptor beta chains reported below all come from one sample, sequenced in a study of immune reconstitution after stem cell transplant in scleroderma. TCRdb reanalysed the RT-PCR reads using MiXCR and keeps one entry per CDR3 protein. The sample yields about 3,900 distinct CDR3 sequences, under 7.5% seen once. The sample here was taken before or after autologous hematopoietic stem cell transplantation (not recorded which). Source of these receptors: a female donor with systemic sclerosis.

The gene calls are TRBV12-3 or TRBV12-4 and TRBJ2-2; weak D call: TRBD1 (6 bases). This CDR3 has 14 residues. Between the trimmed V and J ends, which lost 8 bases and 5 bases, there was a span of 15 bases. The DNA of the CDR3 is TGTGCCAGCTCAGGATACAGGGTGACCGGGGAGCTGTTTTTT. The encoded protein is CASSGYRVTGELFF.

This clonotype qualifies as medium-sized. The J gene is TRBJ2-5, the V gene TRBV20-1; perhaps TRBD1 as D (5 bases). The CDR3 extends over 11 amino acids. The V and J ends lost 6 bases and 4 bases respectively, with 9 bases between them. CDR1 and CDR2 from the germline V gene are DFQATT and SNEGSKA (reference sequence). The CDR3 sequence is CSALRGETQYF. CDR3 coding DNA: TGCAGTGCGCTTAGGGGAGAGACCCAGTACTTC.

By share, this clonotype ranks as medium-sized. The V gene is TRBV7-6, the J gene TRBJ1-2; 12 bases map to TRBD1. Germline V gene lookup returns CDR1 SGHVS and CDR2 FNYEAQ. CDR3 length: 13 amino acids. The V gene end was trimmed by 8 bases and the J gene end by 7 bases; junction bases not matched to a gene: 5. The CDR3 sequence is CASGGTGGFGYTF. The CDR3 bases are TGTGCCAGCGGGGGGACAGGGGGCTTTGGCTACACCTTC.

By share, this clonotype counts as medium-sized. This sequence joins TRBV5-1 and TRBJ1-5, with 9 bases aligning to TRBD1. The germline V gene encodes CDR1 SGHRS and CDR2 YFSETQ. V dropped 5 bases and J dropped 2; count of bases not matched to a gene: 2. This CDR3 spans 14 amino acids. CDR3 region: CASSWTGGNQPQHF. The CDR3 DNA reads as TGCGCCAGCAGTTGGACAGGGGGCAATCAGCCCCAGCATTTT. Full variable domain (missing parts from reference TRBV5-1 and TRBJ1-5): KAGVTQTPRYLIKTRGQQVTLSCSPISGHRSVSWYQQTPGQGLQFLFEYFSETQRNKGNFPGRFSGRQFSNSRSEMNVSTLELGDSALYLCASSWTGGNQPQHFGDGTRLSIL.

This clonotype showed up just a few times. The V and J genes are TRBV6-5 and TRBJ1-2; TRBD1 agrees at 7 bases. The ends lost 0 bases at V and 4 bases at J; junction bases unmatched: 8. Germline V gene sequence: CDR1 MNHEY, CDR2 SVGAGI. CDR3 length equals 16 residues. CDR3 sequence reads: CASSYSTGIGTYGYTF. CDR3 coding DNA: TGTGCCAGCAGTTACTCGACAGGGATCGGAACCTATGGCTACACCTTC.

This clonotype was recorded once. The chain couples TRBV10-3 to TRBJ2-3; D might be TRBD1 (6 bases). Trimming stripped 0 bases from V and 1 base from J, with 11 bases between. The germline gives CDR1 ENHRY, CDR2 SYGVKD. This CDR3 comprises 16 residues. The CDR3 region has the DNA TGTGCCATCAGTGAGTCGAGACAGGACCGCACAGATACGCAGTATTTT. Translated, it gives CAISESRQDRTDTQYF.

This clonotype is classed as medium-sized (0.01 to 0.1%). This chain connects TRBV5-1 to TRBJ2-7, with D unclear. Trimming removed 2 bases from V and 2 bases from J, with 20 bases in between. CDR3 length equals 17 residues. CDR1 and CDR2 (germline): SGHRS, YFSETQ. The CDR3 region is CASSLEGSDLNPYEQYF. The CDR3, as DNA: TGCGCCAGCAGCTTAGAAGGGTCGGATTTAAACCCCTACGAGCAGTACTTC.